This T cell receptor beta chain was observed in a study of CD8 T cells in ankylosing spondylitis. Making use of molecular barcodes, quantitative 5'-RACE generated TCR beta libraries. In TCRdb, the 5' RACE reads were re-called with MiXCR into one record per CDR3 protein. The sample carries 200,000 to 250,000 distinct CDR3 sequences, just under 7.5% recorded once. General study points: There was a TCR beta motif, made of fewer than 10 highly homologous variants, that appeared characteristic of ankylosing spondylitis blood. Disease-linked clones reportedly concentrated significantly in matched ankylosing spondylitis synovial fluid. Previous work reported some of these motif variants in the synovial fluid and blood of reactive arthritis.

The CDR3 loop spans 15 amino acids. V dropped 5 bases and J dropped 4 bases, with 16 bases sitting between them. Per the germline V gene, CDR1 is SGHTA and CDR2 is FQGNSA. This clonotype occurred many times. Its antigen is undetermined. The chain employs TRBV7-2 and TRBJ2-3, with a weak D call TRBD2 (5 bases). The sequencing sample was made of blood, either unsorted or a sorted T cell fraction (not recorded which). The TCR originated in a male donor with ankylosing spondylitis. The CDR3 reads CASSRTSSSADTQYF. CDR3 nucleotides: TGTGCCAGCAGCCGAACCTCTAGCAGCGCAGATACGCAGTATTTT.